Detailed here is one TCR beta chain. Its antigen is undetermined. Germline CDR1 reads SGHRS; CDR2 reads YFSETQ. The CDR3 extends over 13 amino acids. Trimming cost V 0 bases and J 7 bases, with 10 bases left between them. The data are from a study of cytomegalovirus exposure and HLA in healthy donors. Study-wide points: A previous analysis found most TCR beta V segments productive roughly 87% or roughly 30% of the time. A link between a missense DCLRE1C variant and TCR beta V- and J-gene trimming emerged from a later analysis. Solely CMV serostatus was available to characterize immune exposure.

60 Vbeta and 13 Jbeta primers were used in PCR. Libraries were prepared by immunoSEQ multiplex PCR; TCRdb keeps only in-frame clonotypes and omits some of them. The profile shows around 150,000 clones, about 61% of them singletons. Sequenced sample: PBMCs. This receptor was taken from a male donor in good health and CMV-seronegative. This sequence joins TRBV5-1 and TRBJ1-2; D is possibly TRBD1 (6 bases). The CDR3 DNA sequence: TGCGCCAGCAGCTTGGCCGCAGGGGCTGGCTACACCTTC. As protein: CASSLAAGAGYTF.